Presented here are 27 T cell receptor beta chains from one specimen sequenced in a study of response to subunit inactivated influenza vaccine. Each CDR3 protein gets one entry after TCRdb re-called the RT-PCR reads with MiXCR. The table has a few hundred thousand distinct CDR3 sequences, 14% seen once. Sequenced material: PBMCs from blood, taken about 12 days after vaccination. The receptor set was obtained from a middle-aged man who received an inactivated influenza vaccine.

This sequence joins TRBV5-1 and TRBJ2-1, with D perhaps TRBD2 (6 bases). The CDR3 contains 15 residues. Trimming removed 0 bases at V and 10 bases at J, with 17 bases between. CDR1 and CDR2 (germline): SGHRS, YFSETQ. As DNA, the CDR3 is TGCGCCAGCAGCTTGGTGGTAGTGGGGAGGCGCGAGCAGTTCTTC. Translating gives CASSLVVVGRREQFF.

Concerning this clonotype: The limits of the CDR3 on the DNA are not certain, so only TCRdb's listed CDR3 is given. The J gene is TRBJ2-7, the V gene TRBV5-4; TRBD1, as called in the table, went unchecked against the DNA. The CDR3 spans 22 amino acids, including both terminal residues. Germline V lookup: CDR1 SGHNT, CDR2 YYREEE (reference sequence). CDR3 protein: CASSLRQGSYEQYFGWYREQYF.

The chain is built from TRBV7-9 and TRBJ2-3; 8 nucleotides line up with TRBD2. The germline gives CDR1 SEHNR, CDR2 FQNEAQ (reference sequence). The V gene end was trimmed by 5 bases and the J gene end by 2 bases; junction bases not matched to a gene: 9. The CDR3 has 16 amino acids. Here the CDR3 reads CASSRLAGSNTDTQYF. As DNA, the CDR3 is TGTGCCAGCAGCCGATTAGCGGGGAGTAACACAGATACGCAGTATTTT.

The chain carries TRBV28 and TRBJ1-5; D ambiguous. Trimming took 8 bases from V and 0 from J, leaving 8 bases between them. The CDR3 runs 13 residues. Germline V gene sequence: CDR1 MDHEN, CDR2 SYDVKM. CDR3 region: CASVDYSNQPQHF. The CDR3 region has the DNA TGTGCCAGCGTGGATTATAGCAATCAGCCCCAGCATTTT.

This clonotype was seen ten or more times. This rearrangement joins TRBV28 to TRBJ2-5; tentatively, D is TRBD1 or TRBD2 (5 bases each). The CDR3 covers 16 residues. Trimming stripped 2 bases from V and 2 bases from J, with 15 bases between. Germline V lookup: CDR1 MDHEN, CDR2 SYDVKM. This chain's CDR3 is CASSLEGWRGQETQYF. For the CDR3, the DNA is TGTGCCAGCAGTTTAGAGGGGTGGAGAGGACAAGAGACCCAGTACTTC.

The CDR3 bases are TGTGCCAGCAGTAACAATAGAGGCCTTCTCAATGAGCAGTTCTTC. Translating it yields CASSNNRGLLNEQFF. The chain couples TRBV25-1 to TRBJ2-1; D is ambiguous. V shed 5 bases and J shed 6 bases, with 17 bases lying between them. The CDR3 length is 15 residues. Per the germline V gene, CDR1 is MGHDK and CDR2 is SYGVNS.

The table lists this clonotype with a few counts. CDR3 amino acids: CSAASGTSNNEQFF. In nucleotides, the CDR3 is TGCAGTGCCGCAAGCGGGACTAGTAACAATGAGCAGTTCTTC. The chain recombines TRBV20-1 with TRBJ2-1, with 8 bases identical to TRBD2. CDR1 and CDR2 from the germline V gene are DFQATT and SNEGSKA (reference sequence). The CDR3 has 14 amino acids. J lost 5 bases, V lost 6 bases, and 9 bases had no gene match.

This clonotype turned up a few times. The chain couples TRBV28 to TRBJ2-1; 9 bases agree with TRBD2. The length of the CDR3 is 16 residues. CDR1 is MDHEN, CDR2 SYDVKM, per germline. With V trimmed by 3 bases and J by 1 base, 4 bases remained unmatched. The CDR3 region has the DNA TGTGCCAGCAGTTTGCCTAGCGGGATTTCCTACAATGAGCAGTTCTTC. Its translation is CASSLPSGISYNEQFF.

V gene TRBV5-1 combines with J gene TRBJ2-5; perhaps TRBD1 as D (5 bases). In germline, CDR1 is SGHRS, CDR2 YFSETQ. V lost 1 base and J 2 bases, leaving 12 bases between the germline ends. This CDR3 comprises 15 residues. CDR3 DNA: TGCGCCAGCAGCTTGACGTCGAGACAGCAAGAGACCCAGTACTTC. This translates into CASSLTSRQQETQYF.

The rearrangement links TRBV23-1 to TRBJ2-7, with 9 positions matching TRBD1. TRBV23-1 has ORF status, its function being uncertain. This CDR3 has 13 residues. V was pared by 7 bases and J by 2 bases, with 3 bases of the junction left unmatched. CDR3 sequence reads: CASIGQGTYEQYF. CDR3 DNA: TGCGCCAGCATCGGACAGGGGACCTACGAGCAGTACTTC.

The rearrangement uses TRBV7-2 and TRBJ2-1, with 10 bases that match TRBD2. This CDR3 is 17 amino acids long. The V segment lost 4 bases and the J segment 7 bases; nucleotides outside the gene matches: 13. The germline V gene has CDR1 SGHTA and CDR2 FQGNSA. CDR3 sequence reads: CASSSKSGRAGYNEQFF. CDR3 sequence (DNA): TGTGCCAGCAGCTCAAAGAGCGGGAGGGCAGGTTATAATGAGCAGTTCTTC. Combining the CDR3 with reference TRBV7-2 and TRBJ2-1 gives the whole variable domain GAGVSQSPSNKVTEKGKDVELRCDPISGHTALYWYRQSLGQGLEFLIYFQGNSAPDKSGLPSDRFSAERTGGSVSTLTIQRTQQEDSAVYLCASSSKSGRAGYNEQFFGPGTRLTVL.

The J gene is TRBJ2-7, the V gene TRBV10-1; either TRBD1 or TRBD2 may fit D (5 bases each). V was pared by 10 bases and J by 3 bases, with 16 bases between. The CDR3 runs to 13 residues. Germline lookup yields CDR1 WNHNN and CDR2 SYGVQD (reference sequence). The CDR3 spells CATTGTVDYEQYF. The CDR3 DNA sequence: TGCGCCACTACCGGGACGGTAGACTACGAGCAGTACTTC.

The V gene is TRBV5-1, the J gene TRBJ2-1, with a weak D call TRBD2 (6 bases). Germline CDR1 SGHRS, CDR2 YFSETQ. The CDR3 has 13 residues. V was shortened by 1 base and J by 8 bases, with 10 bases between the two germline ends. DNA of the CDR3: TGCGCCAGCAGCTTGACTAGCCTGGATGAGCAGTTCTTC. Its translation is CASSLTSLDEQFF.

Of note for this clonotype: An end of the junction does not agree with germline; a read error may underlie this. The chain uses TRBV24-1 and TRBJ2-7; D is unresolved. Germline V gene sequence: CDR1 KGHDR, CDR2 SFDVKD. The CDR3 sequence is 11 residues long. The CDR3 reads CATSDYYGQYF. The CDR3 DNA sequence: TGTGCCACCAGTGATTACTACGGGCAGTACTTC.

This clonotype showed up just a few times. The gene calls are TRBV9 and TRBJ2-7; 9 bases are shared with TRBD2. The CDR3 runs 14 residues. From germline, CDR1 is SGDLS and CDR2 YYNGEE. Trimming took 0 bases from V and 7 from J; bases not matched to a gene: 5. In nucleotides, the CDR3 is TGTGCCAGCAGCGTAGAGCGGGGGGCGAGGGAGCAGTACTTC. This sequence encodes CASSVERGAREQYF.

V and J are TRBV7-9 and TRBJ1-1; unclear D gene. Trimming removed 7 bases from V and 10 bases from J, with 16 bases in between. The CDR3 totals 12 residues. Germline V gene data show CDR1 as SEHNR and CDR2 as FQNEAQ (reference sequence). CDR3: CASTELDTLAFF. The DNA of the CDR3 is TGTGCCAGCACCGAATTAGATACGCTAGCTTTCTTT.

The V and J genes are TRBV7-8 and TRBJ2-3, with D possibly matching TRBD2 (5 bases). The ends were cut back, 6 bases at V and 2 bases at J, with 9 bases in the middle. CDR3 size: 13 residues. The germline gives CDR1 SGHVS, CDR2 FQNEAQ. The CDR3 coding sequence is TGTGCCAGCAGGGCGAGGGTCACAGATACGCAGTATTTT. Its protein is CASRARVTDTQYF.

Written as DNA, the CDR3 is TGTGCCAGCAACAAATTCGAGGACACTGAAGCTTTCTTT. This gives the protein CASNKFEDTEAFF. The V call is TRBV12-3 or TRBV12-4, the J call TRBJ1-1; D uncertain. CDR3 length equals 13 residues. The germline V and J ends were trimmed by 7 bases and 3 bases, with 12 bases remaining between them.

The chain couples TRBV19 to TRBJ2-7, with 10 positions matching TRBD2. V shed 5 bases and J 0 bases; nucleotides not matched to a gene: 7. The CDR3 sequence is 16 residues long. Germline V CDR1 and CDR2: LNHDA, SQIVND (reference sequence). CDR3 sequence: CASSGSGLAASYEQYF. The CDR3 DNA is TGTGCCAGTAGTGGCTCTGGACTAGCGGCCTCCTACGAGCAGTACTTC.

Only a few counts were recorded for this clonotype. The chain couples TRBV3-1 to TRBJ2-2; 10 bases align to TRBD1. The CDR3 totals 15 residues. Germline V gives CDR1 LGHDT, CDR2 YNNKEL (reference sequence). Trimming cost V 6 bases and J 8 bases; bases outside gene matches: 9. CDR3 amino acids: CASRDRGTSAGELFF. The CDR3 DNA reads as TGTGCCAGCAGGGACAGGGGGACGTCGGCTGGGGAGCTGTTTTTT.

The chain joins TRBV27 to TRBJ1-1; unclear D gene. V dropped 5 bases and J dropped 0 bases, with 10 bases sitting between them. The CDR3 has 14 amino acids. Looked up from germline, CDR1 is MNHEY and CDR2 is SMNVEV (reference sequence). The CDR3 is CASSLTSLNTEAFF. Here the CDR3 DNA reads TGTGCCAGCAGTCTTACAAGTTTGAACACTGAAGCTTTCTTT.

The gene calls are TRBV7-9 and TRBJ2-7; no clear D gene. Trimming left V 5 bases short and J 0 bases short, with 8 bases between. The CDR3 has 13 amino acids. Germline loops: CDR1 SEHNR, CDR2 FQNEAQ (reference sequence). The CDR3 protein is CASSPISSYEQYF. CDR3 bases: TGTGCCAGCAGCCCGATAAGCTCCTACGAGCAGTACTTC.

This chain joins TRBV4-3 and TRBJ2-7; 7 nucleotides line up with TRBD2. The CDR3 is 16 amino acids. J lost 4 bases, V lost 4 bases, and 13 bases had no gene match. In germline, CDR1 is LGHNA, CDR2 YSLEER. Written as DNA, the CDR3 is TGCGCCAGCAGCCCAGGCCTGGGTGGTAGCGGGTACGAGCAGTACTTC. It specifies CASSPGLGGSGYEQYF.

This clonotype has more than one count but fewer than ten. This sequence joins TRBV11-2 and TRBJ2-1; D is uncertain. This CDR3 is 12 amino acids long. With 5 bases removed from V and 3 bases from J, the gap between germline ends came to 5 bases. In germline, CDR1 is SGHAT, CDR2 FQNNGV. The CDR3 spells CASSAIYNEQFF. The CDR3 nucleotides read TGTGCCAGCAGCGCGATCTACAATGAGCAGTTCTTC.

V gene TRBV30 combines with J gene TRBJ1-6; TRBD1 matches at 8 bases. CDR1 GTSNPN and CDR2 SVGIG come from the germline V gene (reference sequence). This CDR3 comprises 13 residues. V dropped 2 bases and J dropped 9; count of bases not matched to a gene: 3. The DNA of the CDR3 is TGTGCCTGGAGTCCGACAGGGGCTTCACCCCTCCACTTT. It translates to CAWSPTGASPLHF.

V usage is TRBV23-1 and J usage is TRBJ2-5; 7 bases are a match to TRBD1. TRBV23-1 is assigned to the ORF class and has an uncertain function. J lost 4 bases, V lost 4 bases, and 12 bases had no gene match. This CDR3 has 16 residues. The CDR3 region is CASSPSWDRSGETQYF. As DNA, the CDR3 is TGCGCCAGCAGTCCTTCTTGGGACAGATCGGGAGAGACCCAGTACTTC.

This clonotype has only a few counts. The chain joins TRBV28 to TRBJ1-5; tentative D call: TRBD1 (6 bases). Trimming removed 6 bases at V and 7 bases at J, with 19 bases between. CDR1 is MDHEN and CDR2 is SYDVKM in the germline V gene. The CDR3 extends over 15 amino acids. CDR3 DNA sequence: TGTGCCAGCAGCCCCCCGGCCCAGGGGAGACAGCCCCAGCATTTT. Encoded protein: CASSPPAQGRQPQHF. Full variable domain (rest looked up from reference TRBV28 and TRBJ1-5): DVKVTQSSRYLVKRTGEKVFLECVQDMDHENMFWYRQDPGLGLRLIYFSYDVKMKEKGDIPEGYSVSREKKERFSLILESASTNQTSMYLCASSPPAQGRQPQHFGDGTRLSIL.